The sequence of this T cell receptor beta chain was determined in a study of T cell responses to AZD1222 COVID-19 vaccine. About the research overall: Pooling covered second doses at about 4 or about 12 weeks. Findings and limits, study-wide: There were vaccine-associated CD4 TCRs across spike, dominant at 160-218 and 743-854. Spike-specific TCR repertoires showed rising breadth and depth after two AZD1222 doses.

Germline-derived CDR1 and CDR2 are SNHLY and FYNNEI. Trimming shortened V by 6 bases and J by 8 bases, and 15 bases separated the two germline ends. The CDR3 has 13 residues. Points on this clone: Its antigen is as yet unknown.

The table came from immunoSEQ multiplex PCR; TCRdb's copy has only in-frame clones and leaves some out. The repertoire consists of approximately 150,000 clones, with over 90% occurring once and the leading ten covering 5% to 5.5%. This sample comprised peripheral blood, obtained on day 0 of AZD1222 vaccination. This sequence joins TRBV2 and TRBJ2-3; D is unresolved. This TCR came from an adult in good health. CDR3 coding DNA: TGTGCCAGCAGACCCGACCTAGGCCGTACGCAGTATTTT. Encoded protein: CASRPDLGRTQYF.